A selection of T cell receptor beta chains follows, all from one sample in a study of CD8+ T cells in alopecia areata. This table comes from immunoSEQ multiplex PCR, and its TCRdb copy is limited to in-frame clones, with some not included. The sample has tens of thousands of clones; 70% to 80% are singletons. The sequencing sample was made of NKG2D-low CD8+ T cells sorted from blood. All receptors come from a human donor with alopecia areata. The CDR3 runs from the conserved cysteine through the conserved F or W. D genes are given only for firm matches. Expanded clones get a size class; other rows say once, few or many, or leave the size out.

TRBV14	.	few	TRBJ2-1	CASRRLNYNEQFF	TGTGCCAGCAGGCGGCTAAACTACAATGAGCAGTTCTTC
TRBV5-1	TRBD2	.	TRBJ2-1	CASSRGAGARNEQFF	TGCGCCAGCAGCCGAGGAGCGGGAGCAAGGAATGAGCAGTTCTTC
TRBV30	.	.	TRBJ2-7	CAWIPGANYEQYF	TGTGCCTGGATTCCAGGGGCGAACTACGAGCAGTACTTC
TRBV6-5	.	.	TRBJ2-1	CASSYSGAEQFF	TGTGCCAGCAGTTACTCGGGAGCTGAGCAGTTCTTC
TRBV30	.	.	TRBJ2-3	CAWSPGAVSTDTQYF	TGTGCCTGGAGTCCCGGGGCAGTCAGCACAGATACGCAGTATTTT
TRBV30	.	.	TRBJ2-3	CAWRGRDTQYF	TGTGCCTGGCGGGGGAGGGATACGCAGTATTTT
TRBV28	TRBD1	once	TRBJ2-5	CASSLGETGVETQYF	TGTGCCAGCAGTTTAGGAGAGACAGGGGTAGAGACCCAGTACTTC
TRBV29-1	.	few	TRBJ1-1	CSVVPGNTEAFF	TGCAGCGTCGTTCCGGGGAACACTGAAGCTTTCTTT
TRBV4-3	.	once	TRBJ2-1	CASSHLAGGSSYNEQFF	TGCGCCAGCAGCCATCTTGCCGGGGGTAGCTCCTACAATGAGCAGTTCTTC
TRBV4-3	TRBD1	.	TRBJ2-7	CASSPRTGEYEQYF	TGCGCCAGCAGCCCGAGGACAGGGGAGTACGAGCAGTACTTC
TRBV6-4	.	few	TRBJ2-1	CASSDSAESSYNEQFF	TGTGCCAGCAGTGACTCGGCGGAAAGCTCCTACAATGAGCAGTTCTTC
TRBV27	.	.	TRBJ1-1	CASSTPSTEAFF	TGTGCCAGCAGTACCCCGTCCACTGAAGCTTTCTTT
TRBV4-3	.	.	TRBJ2-7	CASSQDWFDRSYEQYF	TGCGCCAGCAGCCAAGATTGGTTCGACAGATCCTACGAGCAGTACTTC
TRBV9	.	.	TRBJ2-1	CASSVDSRVLNEQFF	TGTGCCAGCAGCGTAGATTCCAGGGTGTTAAATGAGCAGTTCTTC